The source of this T cell receptor beta chain is a study of CD8 T cells in ankylosing spondylitis. General study points: Reported data indicate significant enrichment of disease-linked clones within matched ankylosing spondylitis synovial fluid. In ankylosing spondylitis blood, a motif of roughly eight highly homologous TCR beta variants appeared characteristic.

The TCR beta libraries were generated through quantitative 5'-RACE incorporating molecular barcodes. TCRdb passed the 5' RACE reads through MiXCR, listing each CDR3 protein once. The table lists some 840,000 distinct CDR3 sequences, approximately 12% of them singletons. Germline assignment: CDR1 MRHNA and CDR2 SNTAGT. V lost 9 bases, J lost 2 bases, and 11 bases stayed unmatched. This CDR3 comprises 15 residues. There are a few counts of this clonotype. Its specificity is unknown. This clonotype was sampled from a male donor with ankylosing spondylitis. This chain joins TRBV6-4 and TRBJ2-7, with 9 bases identical to TRBD1. Sequencing was done on a sample of blood, either unsorted or a sorted T cell fraction (not recorded which). This chain's CDR3 is CASRQAGTGPYEQYF. The DNA for the CDR3 is TGTGCCAGTAGACAAGCCGGGACAGGGCCCTACGAGCAGTACTTC.